These 7 T cell receptor beta chains share one sample of origin, sequenced in a study of blood T cell repertoires in COVID-19 (dated by TCRdb to about 2020). Libraries came from the immunoSEQ multiplex PCR assay. Here the immuneACCESS table is served through TCRdb, limited to in-frame sequences with V and J called. Missing clones are a known gap in these copies; in checked studies unresolved V genes cover under half, and the rest lacks a known reason. For this sample there are 300,000 to 350,000 clones; roughly 88% appear just once. The ten largest clones take up roughly 1.7% of the sample. The sample consisted of peripheral blood. The receptors shown here come from a woman in her 30s with COVID-19, enrolled during active disease.

This clone was picked up a small number of times. This sequence joins TRBV27 and TRBJ1-6; 7 positions match TRBD1. The ends lost 10 bases at V and 3 bases at J; junction bases unmatched: 9. Germline V lookup: CDR1 MNHEY, CDR2 SMNVEV (reference sequence). The CDR3 has 15 amino acids. DNA for the CDR3: TGTGCCACCAAACCAGGGGGTAACTATAATTCACCCCTCCACTTT. It specifies CATKPGGNYNSPLHF.

The chain recombines TRBV5-1 with TRBJ1-2; 10 bases fit TRBD1. Germline lookup yields CDR1 SGHRS and CDR2 YFSETQ. The CDR3 runs 15 residues. The ends lost 4 bases at V and 3 bases at J; junction bases unmatched: 6. The CDR3 nucleotides are TGCGCCAGCAGCCGGACAGGGGGAGGTGACTATGGCTACACCTTC. It is translated as CASSRTGGGDYGYTF.

The chain links TRBV6-4 to TRBJ1-2, with 7 bases aligning to TRBD1. Trimming cost V 2 bases and J 7 bases; bases outside gene matches: 10. Germline V CDR1 and CDR2: MRHNA, SNTAGT. The CDR3 is 15 amino acids. The DNA of the CDR3 is TGTGCCAGCAGTGACGGGTCAGGGGGAATCTCTGGCTACACCTTC. This translates into CASSDGSGGISGYTF.

The CDR3 nucleotides are TGTGCCAGCAGCTTAGGGCTGACCGGGAACACCATATATTTT. Its translation: CASSLGLTGNTIYF. The chain has TRBV7-8 and TRBJ1-3; D unclear. The CDR3 runs to 14 residues. V lost 1 base to trimming and J lost 7 bases, with 11 bases between them. Germline values: CDR1 SGHVS, CDR2 FQNEAQ.

The rearrangement links TRBV27 to TRBJ2-7, with 8 bases lining up with TRBD1. V dropped 3 bases and J dropped 3; count of bases not matched to a gene: 25. The CDR3 is 21 residues long. Germline-derived CDR1 and CDR2 are MNHEY and SMNVEV (reference sequence). The CDR3 reads CASSFSADRGTGAYSIYEQYF. Written as DNA, the CDR3 is TGTGCCAGCAGTTTTTCGGCAGACCGGGGGACAGGCGCCTATAGTATCTACGAGCAGTACTTC.

This clone was seen only once. The chain has TRBV4-3 and TRBJ2-7; D not resolved. Trimming took 0 bases from V and 5 from J, leaving 11 bases between them. Looked up from germline, CDR1 is LGHNA and CDR2 is YSLEER. This CDR3 has 14 residues. Written as DNA, the CDR3 is TGCGCCAGCAGCCAAGAAAGGTGGCGGCACGAGCAGTACTTC. Its protein product is CASSQERWRHEQYF.

This chain uses TRBV5-5 with TRBJ1-2, with D possibly being TRBD1 (6 bases). The CDR3 sequence is 13 residues long. With 5 bases removed from V and 4 bases from J, the gap between germline ends came to 12 bases. Germline loops: CDR1 SGHKS, CDR2 YYEKEE (reference sequence). CDR3 sequence: CASRPGTIYGYTF. The CDR3 DNA is TGTGCCAGCAGACCTGGGACAATCTATGGCTACACCTTC.